The clone carrying this T cell receptor (delta chain) was picked up many times. Its cognate antigen is unknown. Bulk repertoires came from Vgamma9/Vdelta2+ or Vdelta2-negative gammadelta T cells flow-sorted from PBMC. TCRdb re-called the multiplex PCR reads via CATT. The data contain some 100,000 delta-chain clones, 1.4% of them seen just once; the ten biggest clones take up more than 7%. The data are from a study of γδ T cells in repeated Plasmodium falciparum infection. About the study: Four controlled malaria infections with P. falciparum NF54 spanned roughly 640 days.

Study-wide results and caveats: Vdelta2-negative gammadelta repertoires, largely Vdelta1+, seemingly showed infection-driven waves of new clonal selection.

This CDR3 contains 17 residues. Germline V gene data show CDR1 as TSWWSYY and CDR2 as QGS. The J segment lost 10 bases and the V segment lost 0 bases, leaving 15 bases of the junction unmatched. The sequence derives from a pool of human donors (malaria-infected and uninfected, not separated). This rearrangement joins TRDV1 to TRDJ1, with TRDD3 matching 9 bases. Sequenced input: gamma-delta T cells from blood. This CDR3 reads CALGELVLSSGGLRLIF. For the CDR3, the DNA is TGTGCTCTTGGGGAACTAGTCCTTTCTTCTGGGGGATTGAGACTCATCTTT.